This entry describes one T cell receptor beta chain. This receptor's antigen is unknown. Within one base of it there is no much larger clone, and no base qualities were kept. There are 17 amino acids in the CDR3, from cysteine to phenylalanine inclusive. Solely the CDR3 DNA is kept, with 51 bases framed from the first base. The germline V gene gives CDR1 as LGHNA and CDR2 as YNFKEQ. After removal of 4 bases from V and 3 bases from J, the junction retains 13 bases not matched to a gene. This specimen belongs to a study of graft-versus-host responses after intestinal transplantation (dated by TCRdb to 2020 to 2022). General notes on the study: The transplants that recipients got were multivisceral, liver-intestinal, or isolated intestinal. Every recipient was given anti-thymocyte globulin induction, followed by around three years of maintenance tacrolimus and steroids. Bulk TCR-beta CDR3 sequencing was used to track graft-versus-host and host-versus-graft alloreactive T cell clones in the graft, circulation and bone marrow after intestinal transplantation. To identify alloreactive clones, pre-transplant mixed lymphocyte reaction products were sequenced and then compared with unstimulated pre-transplant donor and recipient T cells. Of the 20 to 25 intestinal transplant recipients enrolled in the cohort, one of whom was a retransplant, a few patients without pretransplant specimens were excluded. Donor T cell macrochimerism was defined as a peak of at least 4% donor T cells among recipient peripheral blood mononuclear cells. Instead of going to the commercial service, samples from three later patients were sequenced in-house on an Illumina MiSeq and processed with MiXCR. What the study reported, not specific to this receptor: In patients with donor T cell macrochimerism, the allografts had high GvH to HvG T cell clonal ratios. GvH clones were found in recipient bone marrow, and some of the GvH clones appeared earlier in ileal mucosa or blood, which is consistent with an intestinal mucosal origin. The relatively low number and heterogeneity of intestinal transplant patients limited the conclusions. Early after transplant, peak levels of circulating GvH clones were associated with declines in HvG clones.

Libraries were constructed by the immunoSEQ multiplex PCR assay. For most patients, genomic DNA was isolated with the Qiagen DNeasy Blood and Tissue Kit and sent frozen to Adaptive Biotechnologies for TCR sequencing. High-throughput TCR-beta CDR3 sequencing of genomic DNA from most patients was performed by Adaptive Biotechnologies. The authors' pipeline ran thus. TCR sequencing data were retrieved from Adaptive's ImmunoSEQ software for around 20 patients, whereas three other patients were processed with MiXCR and VDJtools. To correct CD4 versus CD8 sorting errors, any sequence found in both subsets at a frequency ratio below 5:1 was removed. CDR3 nucleotide sequences shared between donor and recipient were removed because the origin of such sequences could not be assigned. To count as alloreactive, a clone needed at least 2-fold expansion over unstimulated cells and a minimum CFSE-low frequency of 0.002% (template counts) or 0.001% (read counts). Mappable clones were those detected in sequenced pre-transplant spleen, lymph node, or MLR CFSE-low populations of the donor or recipient. The cumulative frequency of alloreactive clones was calculated as a percentage of all sequences, weighted by copy number. TCRdb provides this immuneACCESS table in a form limited to in-frame rearrangements. Some clones are lacking; in checked studies, under half of them reflect an unresolved V gene, and why the rest are absent is not known. For V, J and clone size, that table is used; D and trimming come from the DNA. The sample table contains around 64,000 clones; only one count was recorded for 94% of them. About 0.41% of the sample belongs to the ten largest clones.

Read against the paper, the sample's time point label means: cells obtained before transplantation from donor or recipient. CD3+CD4+ and CD3+CD8+ populations were FACS-sorted from unstimulated pre-transplant donor and recipient cells taken from spleen or lymph nodes. This chain joins TRBV4-2 to TRBJ2-5; TRBD2 matches 8 bases in the middle. Specimen: unstimulated CD4+ T cells sorted from spleen or lymph node cells, collected before transplant. This TCR came from a human donor who was the organ donor for an intestinal transplant. The CDR3 has the sequence CASSRALAGGAEETQYF. The DNA sequence reads TGTGCCAGCAGCCGAGCGTTAGCCGGGGGGGCTGAAGAGACCCAGTACTTC.